A single sample is the source of the 18 T cell receptor beta chains below, sequenced in a study of blood T cell repertoires in COVID-19. Libraries were prepared by immunoSEQ multiplex PCR; TCRdb keeps only in-frame clonotypes and omits some of them. Of 130,000 to 150,000 clones in the sample, over 70% were seen once. Sequenced sample: peripheral blood. Receptors originate from an elderly man with acute or convalescent COVID-19.

This clone was counted a few times. J is TRBJ2-3 and V is TRBV19, with D unresolved. The germline V and J ends were trimmed by 3 bases and 4 bases, with 8 bases remaining between them. CDR1 LNHDA and CDR2 SQIVND come from the germline V gene (reference sequence). The CDR3 is made up of 13 amino acids. The CDR3 loop reads CASSMVAADTQYF. CDR3 DNA: TGTGCCAGTAGTATGGTCGCGGCAGATACGCAGTATTTT.

The chain has TRBV6-1 and TRBJ1-1; 10 nucleotides line up with TRBD1. The V gene's germline CDR1 is MNHNS and CDR2 SASEGT. The CDR3 runs 14 residues. J was trimmed by 4 bases and V by 3 bases; bases with no gene match: 2. The CDR3 DNA reads as TGTGCCAGCAGTGACGGGACAGGGGCCACTGAAGCTTTCTTT. This sequence encodes CASSDGTGATEAFF.

This clone appeared a single time. This sequence joins TRBV12-3 or TRBV12-4 and TRBJ2-5; D uncertain. Trimming shortened V by 6 bases and J by 2 bases, and 10 bases separated the two germline ends. The CDR3 has 13 amino acids. The CDR3 bases are TGTGCCAGCAGGCCACGAGTTCAAGAGACCCAGTACTTC. Protein sequence: CASRPRVQETQYF.

The chain has TRBV3-1 (or the pseudogene TRBV3-2) and TRBJ2-1, with 10 bases fitting TRBD2. The CDR3 is 17 residues long. CDR1 is LGHDT, CDR2 YNNKEL, per germline (reference sequence). Trimming removed 2 bases from V and 11 bases from J; junction bases left unmatched: 15. The CDR3 bases are TGTGCCAGCAGCCAACGGGGCAGGGGCCTAGCGGGGGAACAGCAGTTCTTC. It is translated as CASSQRGRGLAGEQQFF.

This CDR3 is CASRETGNSPLHF. CDR3 nucleotide sequence: TGTGCCAGCAGAGAGACAGGGAATTCACCCCTCCACTTT. V usage is TRBV6-5 and J usage is TRBJ1-6, with 7 bases matching TRBD1. Looked up from germline, CDR1 is MNHEY and CDR2 is SVGAGI. The CDR3 covers 13 residues. The V segment lost 6 bases and the J segment 7 bases; nucleotides outside the gene matches: 3.

The V call is TRBV18, the J call TRBJ2-2, with 8 nucleotides matching TRBD2. Germline lookup yields CDR1 KGHSH and CDR2 LQKENI. V was pared by 3 bases and J by 3 bases, with 0 bases of the junction left unmatched. The length of the CDR3 is 14 residues. The CDR3 DNA reads as TGTGCCAGCTCACCGACTAGCGACACCGGGGAGCTGTTTTTT. It specifies CASSPTSDTGELFF. The full variable domain, rest sourced from reference TRBV18 and TRBJ2-2, is NAGVMQNPRHLVRRRGQEARLRCSPMKGHSHVYWYRQLPEEGLKFMVYLQKENIIDESGMPKERFSAEFPKEGPSILRIQQVVRGDSAAYFCASSPTSDTGELFFGEGSRLTVL.

V usage is TRBV15 and J usage is TRBJ1-5, with TRBD1 as a possible D gene (5 bases). This CDR3 has 14 residues. With 0 bases removed from V and 12 bases from J, the gap between germline ends came to 15 bases. Per germline, CDR1 LNHNV and CDR2 YYDKDF (reference sequence). The CDR3 spells CATSRDGGGNVQHF. The CDR3 coding sequence is TGTGCCACCAGCAGAGATGGGGGAGGCAATGTCCAGCATTTT.

Only one count was recorded for this clone. This chain connects TRBV27 to TRBJ1-1, with D unclear. Germline CDR1 is MNHEY and CDR2 is SMNVEV (reference sequence). This CDR3 spans 14 amino acids. V dropped 7 bases and J dropped 2 bases, with 14 bases sitting between them. CDR3 nucleotide sequence: TGTGCCAGCACCCCGGGCGGACTCAACACTGAAGCTTTCTTT. It encodes CASTPGGLNTEAFF.

The chain links TRBV7-8 to TRBJ2-3; 7 bases agree with TRBD2. CDR1 is SGHVS, CDR2 FQNEAQ, per germline. J lost 6 bases, V lost 5 bases, and 14 bases had no gene match. There are 16 residues in the CDR3. The chain's CDR3 is CASSNGLVAGFDTQYF. CDR3 sequence (DNA): TGTGCCAGCAGCAACGGACTAGTGGCTGGATTCGATACGCAGTATTTT. Together with reference TRBV7-8 and TRBJ2-3, the CDR3 gives the full variable domain: GAGVSQSPRYKVAKRGQDVALRCDPISGHVSLFWYQQALGQGPEFLTYFQNEAQLDKSGLPSDRFFAERPEGSVSTLKIQRTQQEDSAVYLCASSNGLVAGFDTQYFGPGTRLTVL.

V and J are TRBV28 and TRBJ2-2, with 8 nucleotides matching TRBD2. The CDR3 length is 15 residues. Germline assignment: CDR1 MDHEN and CDR2 SYDVKM. V lost 6 bases and J lost 4; bases outside the gene matches: 7. Here the CDR3 reads CASRPGTRATGELFF. Written as DNA, the CDR3 is TGTGCCAGCAGACCCGGGACTAGGGCCACCGGGGAGCTGTTTTTT.

Details on this clone: This sample also contains other DNA sequences that code for the same CDR3. The chain carries TRBV2 and TRBJ2-5; D is perhaps TRBD2 (5 bases). From germline, CDR1 is SNHLY and CDR2 FYNNEI. This CDR3 is built from 15 residues. V was trimmed by 4 bases and J by 5 bases, leaving 17 bases between them. DNA for the CDR3: TGTGCCAGCAGTGGGGGTCTGGGGAGAGGGGAGACCCAGTACTTC. This sequence encodes CASSGGLGRGETQYF.

The rearrangement joins TRBV24-1 to TRBJ1-2; D possibly corresponds to TRBD1 (6 bases). This CDR3 comprises 14 residues. Deletions cut 4 bases from V and 3 bases from J, with 11 bases between. Looked up from germline, CDR1 is KGHDR and CDR2 is SFDVKD. The CDR3 DNA reads TGTGCCACCAGTGACCGCGGACAGTACTATGGCTACACCTTC. Its protein is CATSDRGQYYGYTF.

The J gene is TRBJ1-1, the V gene TRBV9; D is ambiguous. Deletions cut 0 bases from V and 1 base from J, with 4 bases between. CDR3 length: 13 residues. The germline gives CDR1 SGDLS, CDR2 YYNGEE. CDR3 in amino acids: CASSVAGNTEAFF. For the CDR3, the DNA is TGTGCCAGCAGCGTAGCAGGGAACACTGAAGCTTTCTTT. The complete variable domain, with remaining parts taken from reference TRBV9 and TRBJ1-1, reads DSGVTQTPKHLITATGQRVTLRCSPRSGDLSVYWYQQSLDQGLQFLIQYYNGEERAKGNILERFSAQQFPDLHSELNLSSLELGDSALYFCASSVAGNTEAFFGQGTRLTVV.

V usage is TRBV7-9 and J usage is TRBJ2-6; 9 nucleotides agree with TRBD1. The trim removed 0 bases at V and 2 bases at J, leaving 8 bases unmatched. Germline values: CDR1 SEHNR, CDR2 FQNEAQ (reference sequence). The CDR3 extends over 19 amino acids. The CDR3: CASSLAYGTGLTGANVLTF. The CDR3 bases are TGTGCCAGCAGCTTAGCGTATGGGACAGGGCTCACTGGGGCCAACGTCCTGACTTTC.

The V call is TRBV2, the J call TRBJ2-7; TRBD2 agrees at 10 bases. The CDR3 length is 15 residues. Per germline, CDR1 SNHLY and CDR2 FYNNEI. J gave up 4 bases and V 0 bases, and 3 bases lay outside the gene matches. For the CDR3, the DNA is TGTGCCAGCAGTGAAGCTTCTAGCGGGAGATACGAGCAGTACTTC. It translates to CASSEASSGRYEQYF. Filled out from reference TRBV2 and TRBJ2-7, the complete variable domain reads EPEVTQTPSHQVTQMGQEVILRCVPISNHLYFYWYRQILGQKVEFLVSFYNNEISEKSEIFDDQFSVERPDGSNFTLKIRSTKLEDSAMYFCASSEASSGRYEQYFGPGTRLTVT.

V is TRBV6-5 and J is TRBJ2-7; 10 bases match TRBD1. Germline V gene sequence: CDR1 MNHEY, CDR2 SVGAGI. The V gene end was trimmed by 0 bases and the J gene end by 5 bases; junction bases not matched to a gene: 4. The CDR3 loop spans 15 amino acids. The CDR3 DNA sequence: TGTGCCAGCAGTTACTCGGGACAGGGGATCAACGAGCAGTACTTC. Translation gives CASSYSGQGINEQYF.

V and J are TRBV5-4 and TRBJ2-1; TRBD2 agrees at 8 bases. The germline V gene encodes CDR1 SGHNT and CDR2 YYREEE (reference sequence). J gave up 4 bases and V 6 bases, and 12 bases lay outside the gene matches. The CDR3 extends over 16 amino acids. The CDR3 protein is CASKTLREGKYNEQFF. Here the CDR3 DNA reads TGTGCCAGCAAAACACTACGGGAGGGAAAGTACAATGAGCAGTTCTTC.

For the CDR3, the DNA is TGTGCCAGCAGCCCCGGACAGGGTAGCTATGGCTACACCTTC. This translates into CASSPGQGSYGYTF. V gene TRBV11-2 combines with J gene TRBJ1-2; 8 bases map to TRBD1. The V and J ends lost 5 bases and 4 bases, in that order; junction bases with no gene match: 6. CDR1 and CDR2 (germline): SGHAT, FQNNGV. CDR3 size: 14 residues.